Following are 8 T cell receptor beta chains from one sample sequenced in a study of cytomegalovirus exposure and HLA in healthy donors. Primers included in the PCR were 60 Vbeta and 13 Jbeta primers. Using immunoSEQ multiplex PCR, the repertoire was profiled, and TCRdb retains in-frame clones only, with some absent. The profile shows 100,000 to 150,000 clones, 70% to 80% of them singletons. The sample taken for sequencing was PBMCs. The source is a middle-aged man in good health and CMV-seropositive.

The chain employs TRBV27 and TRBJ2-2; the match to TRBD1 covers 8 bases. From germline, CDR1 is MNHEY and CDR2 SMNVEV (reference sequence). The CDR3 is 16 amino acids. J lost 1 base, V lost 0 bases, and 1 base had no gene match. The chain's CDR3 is CASSLSGTGNTGELFF. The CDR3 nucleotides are TGTGCCAGCAGTTTATCCGGGACAGGGAACACCGGGGAGCTGTTTTTT.

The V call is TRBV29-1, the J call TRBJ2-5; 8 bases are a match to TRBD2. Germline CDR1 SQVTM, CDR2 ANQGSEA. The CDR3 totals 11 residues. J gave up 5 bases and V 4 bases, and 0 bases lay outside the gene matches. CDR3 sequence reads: CSVAGGETQYF. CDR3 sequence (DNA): TGCAGCGTTGCGGGGGGGGAGACCCAGTACTTC.

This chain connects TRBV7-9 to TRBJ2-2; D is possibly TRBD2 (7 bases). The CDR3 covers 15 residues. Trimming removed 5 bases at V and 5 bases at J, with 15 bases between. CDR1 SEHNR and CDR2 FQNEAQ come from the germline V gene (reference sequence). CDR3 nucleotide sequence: TGTGCCAGCAGCCCTGGGGGGGGCCGGACCGGGGAGCTGTTTTTT. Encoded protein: CASSPGGGRTGELFF.

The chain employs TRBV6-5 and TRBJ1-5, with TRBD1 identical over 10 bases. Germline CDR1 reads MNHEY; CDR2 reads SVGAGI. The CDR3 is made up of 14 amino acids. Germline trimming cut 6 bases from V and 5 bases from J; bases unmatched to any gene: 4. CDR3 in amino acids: CASSRGQGDQPQHF. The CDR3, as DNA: TGTGCCAGCAGCCGCGGACAGGGGGATCAGCCCCAGCATTTT.

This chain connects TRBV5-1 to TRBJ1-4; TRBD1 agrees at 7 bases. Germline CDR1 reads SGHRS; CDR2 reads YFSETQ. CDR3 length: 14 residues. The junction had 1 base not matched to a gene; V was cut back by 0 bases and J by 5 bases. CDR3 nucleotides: TGCGCCAGCAGCTTGGCAGGGGGGAATGAAAAACTGTTTTTT. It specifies CASSLAGGNEKLFF.

CDR3 sequence reads: CASSLWGQGLNTEAFF. The CDR3 DNA sequence: TGCGCCAGCAGCCTTTGGGGGCAGGGACTGAACACTGAAGCTTTCTTT. The chain is built from TRBV4-1 and TRBJ1-1; perhaps TRBD1 as D (6 bases). There are 16 residues in the CDR3. The V gene lost 4 bases and the J gene lost 0 bases, with 15 bases spanning the gap. The germline gives CDR1 MGHRA, CDR2 YSYEKL.

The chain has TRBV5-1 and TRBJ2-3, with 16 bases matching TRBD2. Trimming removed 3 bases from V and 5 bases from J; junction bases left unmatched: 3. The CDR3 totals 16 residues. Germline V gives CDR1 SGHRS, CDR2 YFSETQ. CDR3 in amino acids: CASSWGLAGGKDTQYF. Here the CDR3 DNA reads TGCGCCAGCAGCTGGGGACTAGCGGGAGGGAAAGATACGCAGTATTTT.

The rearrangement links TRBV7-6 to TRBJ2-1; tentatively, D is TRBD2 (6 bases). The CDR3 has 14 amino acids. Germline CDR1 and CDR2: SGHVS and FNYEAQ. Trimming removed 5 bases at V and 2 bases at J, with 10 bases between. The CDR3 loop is CASSTGGPYNEQFF. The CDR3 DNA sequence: TGTGCCAGCAGCACCGGAGGGCCCTACAATGAGCAGTTCTTC.